This passage covers 23 T cell receptor beta chains from one sample sequenced in a study of T cell responses to AZD1222 COVID-19 vaccine. Profiling relied on immunoSEQ multiplex PCR, and the TCRdb table lists in-frame clones only, not all of them. The table includes 70,000 to 90,000 clones, under 90% detected once. The sequenced sample was peripheral blood, obtained on day 0 of AZD1222 vaccination. The receptor set was obtained from an adult in good health.

The V and J genes are TRBV27 and TRBJ1-5; TRBD1 agrees at 11 bases. The CDR3 covers 15 residues. The V and J ends lost 2 bases and 6 bases, in that order; junction bases with no gene match: 3. Germline values: CDR1 MNHEY, CDR2 SMNVEV (reference sequence). CDR3 coding DNA: TGTGCCAGCAGTTTAGGACAGGGGGCGAGTCAGCCCCAGCATTTT. It translates to CASSLGQGASQPQHF.

The rearrangement uses TRBV5-1 and TRBJ1-4; D is unresolved. Per germline, CDR1 SGHRS and CDR2 YFSETQ. CDR3 length: 16 amino acids. V was clipped by 0 bases and J by 5 bases, with 14 bases between them. CDR3 loop: CASSLGISLSNEKLFF. The CDR3, as DNA: TGCGCCAGCAGCTTGGGTATCAGCCTTTCGAATGAAAAACTGTTTTTT.

The gene calls are TRBV20-1 and TRBJ1-4; maybe TRBD1 (6 bases). The germline gives CDR1 DFQATT, CDR2 SNEGSKA (reference sequence). CDR3 length: 14 amino acids. Trimming cost V 6 bases and J 3 bases, with 14 bases left between them. Here the CDR3 reads CSASQGLANEKLFF. CDR3 in DNA: TGCAGTGCCAGTCAGGGGCTGGCTAATGAAAAACTGTTTTTT.

The rearrangement uses TRBV19 and TRBJ1-4; tentative D call: TRBD1 (5 bases). The CDR3 contains 13 residues. Germline V lookup: CDR1 LNHDA, CDR2 SQIVND (reference sequence). Trimming left V 4 bases short and J 7 bases short, with 10 bases between. CDR3 nucleotide sequence: TGTGCCAGTAGTAATACAGGACCTGAAAAACTGTTTTTT. It yields the protein CASSNTGPEKLFF.

The chain has TRBV5-4 and TRBJ2-2, with 8 bases fitting TRBD1. The CDR3 has 15 residues. With V trimmed by 4 bases and J by 5 bases, 7 bases remained unmatched. CDR1 SGHNT and CDR2 YYREEE come from the germline V gene (reference sequence). The DNA for the CDR3 is TGTGCCAGCAGCGTTGACAGGGGACGGACCGGGGAGCTGTTTTTT. It codes for CASSVDRGRTGELFF.

The count of this clone is one. The rearrangement joins TRBV2 to TRBJ1-1, with D perhaps TRBD1 (5 bases). Trimming left V 3 bases short and J 1 base short, with 9 bases between. This CDR3 is built from 14 residues. Germline assignment: CDR1 SNHLY and CDR2 FYNNEI. CDR3 coding DNA: TGTGCCAGCAGTGATCTAGGGGCGAACACTGAAGCTTTCTTT. Its protein product is CASSDLGANTEAFF.

Notes on this clone: The junction and the germline gene differ at one end; a read error may be behind it. V is TRBV12-3 or TRBV12-4 and J is TRBJ1-2; D call uncertain. This CDR3 spans 11 amino acids. The CDR3 reads CASSFRGPPAF. DNA of the CDR3: TGTGCCAGCAGTTTCAGAGGCCCTCCGGCCTTC.

The rearrangement uses TRBV11-2 and TRBJ2-2; D gene uncertain. Trimming stripped 1 base from V and 6 bases from J, with 9 bases between. Germline loops: CDR1 SGHAT, CDR2 FQNNGV. This CDR3 is 14 amino acids long. For the CDR3, the DNA is TGTGCCAGCAGCTTAGTCATAGTCCCCGGGGAGCTGTTTTTT. This codes for CASSLVIVPGELFF.

This chain connects TRBV10-3 to TRBJ2-5; 8 nucleotides match TRBD2. CDR1 and CDR2 (germline): ENHRY, SYGVKD. The CDR3 is 19 amino acids. Trimming at V came to 0 bases and at J to 5 bases, leaving 17 bases not matched to a gene. The CDR3, as DNA: TGTGCCATCAGTGAGTCGCTCCCGGCGATCGCGGGGGGTAGGGAGACCCAGTACTTC. It specifies CAISESLPAIAGGRETQYF.

The V and J genes are TRBV10-3 and TRBJ2-1, with 8 bases matching TRBD1. Germline assignment: CDR1 ENHRY and CDR2 SYGVKD. With 4 bases clipped from V and 8 bases from J, the junction kept 10 bases outside the gene matches. The CDR3 contains 15 residues. The CDR3 loop reads CAISVSQGAPDEQFF. For the CDR3, the DNA is TGTGCCATCAGTGTAAGCCAGGGGGCGCCCGATGAGCAGTTCTTC.

The chain uses TRBV3-1 (or the pseudogene TRBV3-2) and TRBJ1-6; perhaps TRBD1 as D (6 bases). The V gene lost 2 bases and the J gene lost 8 bases, with 10 bases spanning the gap. The CDR3 runs 14 residues. Per germline, CDR1 LGHDT and CDR2 YNNKEL (reference sequence). In nucleotides, the CDR3 is TGTGCCAGCAGCCAAAGACAGGCGGATTCACCCCTCCACTTT. Its protein is CASSQRQADSPLHF.

The count of this clone is one. The J gene is TRBJ1-1, the V gene TRBV29-1, with D possibly TRBD1 on 5 matching bases. The germline V gene encodes CDR1 SQVTM and CDR2 ANQGSEA. Trimming cost V 5 bases and J 0 bases, with 13 bases left between them. This CDR3 contains 14 residues. The CDR3, as DNA: TGCAGCGTTCTACGGGACGGAATGAACACTGAAGCTTTCTTT. Translating it yields CSVLRDGMNTEAFF.

The chain employs TRBV21-1 and TRBJ1-2; the table's D call, TRBD1, was not checked against the DNA. TRBV21-1 is deemed a pseudogene. The CDR3 length is 19 residues. CDR3 in DNA: TGTGCCAGCAGCAAACTCCCCAGGGGGACAGGCGTCCTTATCTATGGCTACACCTTC. Its translation: CASSKLPRGTGVLIYGYTF.

The rearrangement links TRBV6-6 to TRBJ1-4; D remains ambiguous. The V and J ends lost 0 bases and 8 bases respectively, with 4 bases between them. The CDR3 runs to 12 residues. The germline V gene has CDR1 MNHNY and CDR2 SVGAGI (reference sequence). The CDR3 nucleotides are TGTGCCAGCAGTTACTCGCGAGAAAAACTGTTTTTT. Its protein product is CASSYSREKLFF.

This chain connects TRBV29-1 to TRBJ1-2; the match to TRBD1 covers 7 bases. Germline-derived CDR1 and CDR2 are SQVTM and ANQGSEA. CDR3 length: 18 residues. The V gene end was trimmed by 4 bases and the J gene end by 1 base; junction bases not matched to a gene: 18. The CDR3 DNA follows: TGCAGCGTTGGGGGCCTTATAGGGGGCCGAGGGGATAACTATGGCTACACCTTC. This translates into CSVGGLIGGRGDNYGYTF.

In this sample, this clone turned up once. This CDR3 is CASSLGGGGLYEQYF. DNA for the CDR3: TGTGCCAGCAGCTTAGGAGGCGGGGGTCTCTACGAGCAGTACTTC. The rearrangement links TRBV7-2 to TRBJ2-7; 7 nucleotides agree with TRBD2. V lost 1 base and J lost 3; bases outside the gene matches: 6. CDR3 length: 15 amino acids. CDR1 is SGHTA, CDR2 FQGNSA, per germline.

This sequence joins TRBV6-5 and TRBJ2-5; maybe TRBD2 (6 bases). The germline gives CDR1 MNHEY, CDR2 SVGAGI. The CDR3 runs 15 residues. The V and J ends lost 2 bases and 5 bases respectively, with 15 bases between them. Here the CDR3 reads CASSYDEGGGETQYF. CDR3 coding DNA: TGTGCCAGCAGTTACGATGAGGGAGGCGGGGAGACCCAGTACTTC.

The J gene is TRBJ1-2, the V gene TRBV19; no definite D call. Deletions cut 3 bases from V and 4 bases from J, with 21 bases between. CDR3 length equals 17 residues. Germline CDR1 LNHDA, CDR2 SQIVND (reference sequence). CDR3 sequence reads: CASSMFPSTIGTYGYTF. The CDR3 DNA follows: TGTGCCAGTAGTATGTTCCCGTCTACAATAGGAACCTATGGCTACACCTTC.

The gene calls are TRBV6-5 and TRBJ1-5; a weak D match, TRBD1 (6 bases). V was trimmed by 10 bases and J by 2 bases, leaving 18 bases between them. CDR3 length: 15 residues. In germline, CDR1 is MNHEY, CDR2 SVGAGI. This chain's CDR3 is CATAKGVNGNQPQHF. The CDR3 nucleotides read TGTGCCACCGCCAAGGGGGTTAATGGCAATCAGCCCCAGCATTTT.

The genes are TRBV11-1 and TRBJ2-7; tentatively, D is TRBD1 (7 bases). The CDR3 runs 16 residues. CDR1 is SGHAT, CDR2 FQDESV, per germline (reference sequence). V dropped 5 bases and J dropped 0 bases, with 17 bases sitting between them. In DNA form, the CDR3 reads TGTGCCAGCAGCCAAGGGGACTGGACAGGCTCCTACGAGCAGTACTTC. Translation: CASSQGDWTGSYEQYF.

This clone was observed once. This chain connects TRBV4-1 to TRBJ1-5, with 8 bases lining up with TRBD1. J lost 7 bases, V lost 3 bases, and 14 bases had no gene match. Germline lookup yields CDR1 MGHRA and CDR2 YSYEKL. The CDR3 covers 17 residues. CDR3: CASSHPVNRQGRQPQHF. The CDR3 nucleotides are TGCGCCAGCAGCCACCCCGTGAATCGACAGGGGCGGCAGCCCCAGCATTTT.

J is TRBJ1-2 and V is TRBV5-1, with TRBD1 as a possible D gene (5 bases). The germline V gene has CDR1 SGHRS and CDR2 YFSETQ. The CDR3 extends over 13 amino acids. With 1 base removed from V and 8 bases from J, the gap between germline ends came to 12 bases. The CDR3 loop reads CASSLRGGEGYTF. The DNA for the CDR3 is TGCGCCAGCAGCTTGAGGGGAGGGGAGGGCTACACCTTC.

On this clone itself: Mismatch with germline at one junction end may stem from a read error. This rearrangement joins TRBV9 to TRBJ2-2, with D maybe TRBD2 (5 bases). From germline, CDR1 is SGDLS and CDR2 YYNGEE. The CDR3 has 12 residues. DNA of the CDR3: TGTGCGAGCAAGAGGGATACCGGGGAGCTGTTTTTT. This sequence encodes CASKRDTGELFF.